These 13 T cell receptor beta chains were sequenced from one sample in a study of OX40 agonist ivuxolimab in advanced cancers. The library came from the immunoSEQ multiplex PCR assay. TCRdb took this table from immuneACCESS and kept in-frame rearrangements with V and J called. Such tables lack part of the clones; where checked against another copy, unresolved V genes explain under half of the gap, and the rest is unexplained. The sample data list about 71,000 clones, and approximately 94% of these were observed just once. 15% to 19% of the sample is taken by the ten largest. Sequencing used CD4+ or CD8+ T cells sorted from blood, obtained in a trial of the OX40 agonist ivuxolimab. These receptors originate from an adult with an advanced solid tumor such as melanoma, head and neck, liver or kidney cancer.

V is TRBV28 and J is TRBJ2-7, with 8 bases that match TRBD1. Germline CDR1 MDHEN, CDR2 SYDVKM. V was clipped by 8 bases and J by 3 bases; unmatched bases: 12. This CDR3 has 15 amino acids. CDR3 in DNA: TGTGCCAGCTCGGGGACCGGGACAGGAAACTACGAGCAGTACTTC. Protein: CASSGTGTGNYEQYF.

This chain links TRBV7-2 with TRBJ2-1; 7 nucleotides agree with TRBD2. With V trimmed by 5 bases and J by 5 bases, 15 bases remained unmatched. Germline lookup yields CDR1 SGHTA and CDR2 FQGNSA. The length of the CDR3 is 17 residues. CDR3 DNA: TGTGCCAGCAGCCGTTTAGCGGGTGTCGTCCCGGACAATGAGCAGTTCTTC. This translates into CASSRLAGVVPDNEQFF.

CDR3 DNA sequence: TGCAGCGTCCGGACTAGCGGCTACAATGAGCAGTTCTTC. It is translated as CSVRTSGYNEQFF. The rearrangement links TRBV29-1 to TRBJ2-1; TRBD2 aligns across 10 bases. V lost 6 bases to trimming and J lost 3 bases; unmatched junction nucleotides: 2. This CDR3 comprises 13 residues. The V gene's germline CDR1 is SQVTM and CDR2 ANQGSEA.

CDR3 in amino acids: CARAGFQRGNGDTQYF. The CDR3 region has the DNA TGTGCCAGAGCCGGATTTCAGCGGGGGAACGGAGATACGCAGTATTTT. The chain is built from TRBV5-3 and TRBJ2-3, with TRBD2 identical over 8 bases. TRBV5-3 is designated an ORF whose function remains uncertain. The CDR3 consists of 16 residues. With V trimmed by 7 bases and J by 5 bases, 15 bases remained unmatched.

The V gene is TRBV7-9, the J gene TRBJ1-3, with D possibly TRBD1 on 5 matching bases. V was cut by 5 bases and J by 3 bases, with 11 bases left in between. CDR3 length: 14 residues. CDR1 and CDR2 from the germline V gene are SEHNR and FQNEAQ (reference sequence). CDR3 nucleotide sequence: TGTGCCAGCAGCCCTCACAGGAGTGGAAACACCATATATTTT. Protein product: CASSPHRSGNTIYF.

The chain uses TRBV9 and TRBJ2-3; 8 bases fit TRBD2. The CDR3 has 17 amino acids. V lost 4 bases to trimming and J lost 1 base; unmatched junction nucleotides: 11. The germline CDR1 and CDR2 sequences are SGDLS and YYNGEE. DNA for the CDR3: TGTGCCAGCAGCCCACTCCCCGGGCGGGGGGGCACAGATACGCAGTATTTT. Its protein is CASSPLPGRGGTDTQYF.

The chain uses TRBV4-3 and TRBJ2-7, with D unclear. The germline CDR1 and CDR2 sequences are LGHNA and YSLEER. This CDR3 has 12 residues. The V gene lost 1 base and the J gene lost 6 bases, with 7 bases spanning the gap. The DNA of the CDR3 is TGCGCCAGCAGCCAAGGAGAAGGCGAGCAGTACTTC. Amino acid sequence: CASSQGEGEQYF.

The chain links TRBV28 to TRBJ2-7, with 8 bases lining up with TRBD1. V shed 5 bases, J shed 6 bases, and the junction held 6 bases outside the gene matches. The CDR3 extends over 13 amino acids. The V gene's germline CDR1 is MDHEN and CDR2 SYDVKM. The CDR3 region has the DNA TGTGCCAGCAGTATCAGGGGGCCTGCCGAGCAGTACTTC. This gives the protein CASSIRGPAEQYF. The full variable domain, with the rest looked up from reference TRBV28 and TRBJ2-7, is DVKVTQSSRYLVKRTGEKVFLECVQDMDHENMFWYRQDPGLGLRLIYFSYDVKMKEKGDIPEGYSVSREKKERFSLILESASTNQTSMYLCASSIRGPAEQYFGPGTRLTVT.

This clone was picked up a small number of times. This chain connects TRBV6-5 to TRBJ1-6; D is unresolved. The ends were cut back, 2 bases at V and 11 bases at J, with 19 bases in the middle. The CDR3 runs 16 residues. Germline CDR1 MNHEY, CDR2 SVGAGI. The CDR3 sequence is CASSYGPYSGEPPLHF. For the CDR3, the DNA is TGTGCCAGCAGTTACGGGCCCTATTCCGGGGAACCACCCCTCCACTTT.

V is TRBV11-2 and J is TRBJ2-7; weak D call: TRBD1 (6 bases). V shed 3 bases and J shed 0 bases, with 12 bases lying between them. The CDR3 is 15 amino acids. Germline loops: CDR1 SGHAT, CDR2 FQNNGV. CDR3 DNA sequence: TGTGCCAGCAGCTTCTTCGCAGGGGCCTCCTACGAGCAGTACTTC. It encodes CASSFFAGASYEQYF.

V is TRBV9 and J is TRBJ2-3; 10 bases are shared with TRBD2. V lost 3 bases and J lost 4; bases outside the gene matches: 8. The CDR3 loop spans 16 amino acids. CDR1 and CDR2 (germline): SGDLS, YYNGEE. The CDR3 region is CASSGWSGGASDTQYF. CDR3 nucleotide sequence: TGTGCCAGCAGCGGATGGAGCGGGGGGGCCTCAGATACGCAGTATTTT.

The rearrangement joins TRBV27 to TRBJ2-1, with a tentative D call TRBD2 (6 bases). CDR1 is MNHEY, CDR2 SMNVEV, per germline (reference sequence). Trimming stripped 2 bases from V and 4 bases from J, with 27 bases between. The CDR3 is 20 amino acids. The chain's CDR3 is CASSLNIYRDPGLPYNEQFF. In nucleotides, the CDR3 is TGTGCCAGCAGTTTAAATATATACCGGGACCCGGGACTGCCGTACAATGAGCAGTTCTTC.

The CDR3 loop reads CASSWGQGNSYEQYF. CDR3 nucleotide sequence: TGTGCCAGTAGTTGGGGACAGGGGAACTCCTACGAGCAGTACTTC. V gene TRBV19 combines with J gene TRBJ2-7; TRBD1 aligns across 10 bases. The ends lost 5 bases at V and 0 bases at J; junction bases unmatched: 4. The CDR3 is 15 amino acids. Germline CDR1 and CDR2: LNHDA and SQIVND (reference sequence).